This is a list of T cell receptor beta chains from one sample in a study of T cell responses to AZD1222 COVID-19 vaccine. Profiling relied on immunoSEQ multiplex PCR, and the TCRdb table lists in-frame clones only, not all of them. The sample consists of 100,000 or so clones, approximately 90% of them appearing once. This material consisted of peripheral blood, taken on day 0 of AZD1222 vaccination. These receptors were taken from an adult in good health. Each CDR3 is given with its conserved first and last residue. D genes are given only for firm matches. Where a row states a size, it is once, few, many or the class of an expanded clone; other rows omit it.

>-|TRBJ2-4|TRBV7-2|TRBD1
CASSLHRGVGNIQYF
TGTGCCAGCAGCTTACACAGGGGAGTGGGAAACATTCAGTACTTC
>-|TRBJ1-1|TRBV7-9|-
CASSATGNTEAFF
TGTGCCAGCAGCGCCACAGGGAACACTGAAGCTTTCTTT
>-|TRBJ2-7|TRBV19|TRBD1
CASQDRGEDEQYF
TGTGCCAGTCAAGACAGGGGGGAAGACGAGCAGTACTTC
>once|TRBJ2-7|TRBV28|-
CASSLRGGGWNEQYF
TGTGCCAGCAGTTTACGTGGAGGGGGCTGGAACGAGCAGTACTTC
>-|TRBJ2-3|TRBV24-1|-
CATSGRTDTQYF
TGTGCCACCAGTGGGCGGACAGATACGCAGTATTTT
>-|TRBJ2-7|TRBV5-1|-
CASSTGTVGFYEQYF
TGCGCCAGCAGCACTGGGACGGTCGGTTTTTACGAGCAGTACTTC
>-|TRBJ1-1|TRBV5-6|TRBD1
CASSLGQGARKNTEAFF
TGTGCCAGCAGCTTGGGTCAGGGGGCTCGGAAGAACACTGAAGCTTTCTTT
>-|TRBJ1-6|TRBV7-9|-
CASKGSASYNSPLHF
TGTGCCAGCAAGGGGTCAGCCTCCTATAATTCACCCCTCCACTTT
>few|TRBJ1-2|TRBV4-1|-
CASSQDLTGTVYGYTF
TGCGCCAGCAGCCAGGATCTCACAGGGACCGTCTATGGCTACACCTTC
>-|TRBJ2-1|TRBV19|-
CASSLGWNEQFF
TGTGCCAGTAGTTTGGGGTGGAATGAGCAGTTCTTC
>-|TRBJ2-7|TRBV11-2|-
CASSLGGTYEQYF
TGTGCCAGCAGCTTAGGGGGAACCTACGAGCAGTACTTC
>-|TRBJ1-2|TRBV6-2/TRBV6-3|-
CASSEQSYGYTF
TGTGCCAGCAGCGAACAGTCCTATGGCTACACCTTC
>few|TRBJ2-7|TRBV28|TRBD1
CASSSTGTGTYEQYF
TGTGCCAGCAGCTCTACCGGGACAGGAACTTACGAGCAGTACTTC
>-|TRBJ1-3|TRBV21-1|-
CASSTDRACSGNTIYF
TGTGCCAGCAGCACCGATAGGGCTTGCTCTGGAAACACCATATATTTT
>once|TRBJ1-2|TRBV24-1|TRBD1
CATSDSGTGNRGYTF
TGTGCCACCAGTGATTCCGGGACAGGGAATCGAGGCTACACCTTC
>-|TRBJ2-5|TRBV19|-
CASSIESGRSETQYF
TGTGCCAGTAGTATAGAATCGGGGAGATCGGAGACCCAGTACTTC
>-|TRBJ2-7|TRBV6-2/TRBV6-3|-
CASSYSVGTPPGEQYF
TGTGCCAGCAGTTACTCGGTCGGGACCCCCCCAGGGGAGCAGTACTTC
>-|TRBJ2-5|TRBV2|TRBD2
CASRNLEGLAGEETQYF
TGTGCCAGCAGGAATTTGGAGGGACTAGCGGGAGAAGAGACCCAGTACTTC
>once|TRBJ1-4|TRBV2|-
CASREDSLNEKLFF
TGTGCCAGCAGAGAGGACAGCCTTAATGAAAAACTGTTTTTT
>-|TRBJ2-1|TRBV4-3|TRBD1
CASSQGWGTGGRTYNEQFF
TGCGCCAGCAGCCAAGGATGGGGGACAGGGGGCCGGACCTACAATGAGCAGTTCTTC
>-|TRBJ1-6|TRBV7-9|-
CASSLARDSPLHF
TGTGCCAGCAGCTTAGCGCGGGATTCACCCCTCCACTTT
>-|TRBJ2-5|TRBV6-6|-
CASSYGLTSQETQYF
TGTGCCAGCAGTTACGGGCTCACTAGCCAAGAGACCCAGTACTTC
>-|TRBJ1-2|TRBV6-5|TRBD1
CASRGTGRVYGYTF
TGTGCCAGCAGGGGGACAGGGAGGGTCTATGGCTACACCTTC
>-|TRBJ2-2|TRBV7-2|TRBD1
CASSEGQGSGELFF
TGTGCCAGCAGCGAAGGACAGGGCTCCGGGGAGCTGTTTTTT
>-|TRBJ2-3|TRBV5-6|-
CASSLWYYPDTQYF
TGTGCCAGCAGCTTGTGGTACTACCCAGATACGCAGTATTTT
>-|TRBJ1-1|TRBV7-9|-
CASSLGGVGEAFF
TGTGCCAGCAGCTTAGGCGGGGTGGGTGAAGCTTTCTTT
>-|TRBJ2-7|TRBV5-1|-
CASSLPDSEQYF
TGCGCCAGCAGCTTGCCGGACAGCGAGCAGTACTTC
>-|TRBJ1-2|TRBV4-1|TRBD1
CASSRRDRVGYTF
TGCGCCAGCAGCCGCCGGGACAGAGTTGGCTACACCTTC